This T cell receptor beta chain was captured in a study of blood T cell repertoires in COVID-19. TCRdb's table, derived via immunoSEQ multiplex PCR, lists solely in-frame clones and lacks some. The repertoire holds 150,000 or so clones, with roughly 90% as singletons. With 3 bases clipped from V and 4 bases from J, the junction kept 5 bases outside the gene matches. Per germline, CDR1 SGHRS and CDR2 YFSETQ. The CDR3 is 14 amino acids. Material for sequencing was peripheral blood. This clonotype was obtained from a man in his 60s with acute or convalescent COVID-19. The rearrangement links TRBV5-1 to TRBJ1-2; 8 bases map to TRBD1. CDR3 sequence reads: CASSSDRARYGYTF. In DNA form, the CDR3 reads TGCGCCAGCAGCTCGGACAGGGCTCGCTATGGCTACACCTTC.